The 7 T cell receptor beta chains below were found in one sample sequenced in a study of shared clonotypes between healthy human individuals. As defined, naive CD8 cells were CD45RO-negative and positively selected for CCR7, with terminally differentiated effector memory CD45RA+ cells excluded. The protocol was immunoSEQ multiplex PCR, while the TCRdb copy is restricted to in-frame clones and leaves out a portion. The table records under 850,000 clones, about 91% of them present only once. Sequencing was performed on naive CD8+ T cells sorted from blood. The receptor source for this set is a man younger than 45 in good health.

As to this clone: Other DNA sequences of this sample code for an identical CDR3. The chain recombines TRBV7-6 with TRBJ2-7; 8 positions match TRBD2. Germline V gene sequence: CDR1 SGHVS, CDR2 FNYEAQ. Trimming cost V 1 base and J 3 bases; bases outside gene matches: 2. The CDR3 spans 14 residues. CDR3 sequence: CASSLGAGGYEQYF. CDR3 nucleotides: TGTGCCAGCAGCTTAGGGGCGGGGGGCTACGAGCAGTACTTC.

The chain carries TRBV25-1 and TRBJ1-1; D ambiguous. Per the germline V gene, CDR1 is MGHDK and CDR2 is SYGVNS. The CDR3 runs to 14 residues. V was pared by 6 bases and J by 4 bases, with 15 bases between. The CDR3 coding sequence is TGTGCCAGCAGGGACCGGGTCTTCAGCACTGAAGCTTTCTTT. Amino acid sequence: CASRDRVFSTEAFF.

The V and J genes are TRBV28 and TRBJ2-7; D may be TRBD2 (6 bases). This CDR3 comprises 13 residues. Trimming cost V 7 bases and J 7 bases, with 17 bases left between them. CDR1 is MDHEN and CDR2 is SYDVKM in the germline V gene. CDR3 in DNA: TGTGCCAGCACCCACGGGGGAGCTGAGGAGCAGTACTTC. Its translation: CASTHGGAEEQYF.

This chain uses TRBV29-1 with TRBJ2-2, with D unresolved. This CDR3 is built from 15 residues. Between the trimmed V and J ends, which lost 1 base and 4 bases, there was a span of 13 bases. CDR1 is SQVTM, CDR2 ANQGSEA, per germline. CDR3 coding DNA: TGCAGCGTTGAAGGTGGGTCCCTGGGCACCGGGGAGCTGTTTTTT. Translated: CSVEGGSLGTGELFF.

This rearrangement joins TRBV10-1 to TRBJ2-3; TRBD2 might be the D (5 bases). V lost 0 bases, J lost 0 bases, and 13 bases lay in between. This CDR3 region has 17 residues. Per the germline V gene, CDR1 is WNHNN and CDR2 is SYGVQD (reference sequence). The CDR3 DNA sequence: TGCGCCAGCAGTGAGTCGGCGGGCATCGCTAGCACAGATACGCAGTATTTT. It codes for CASSESAGIASTDTQYF.

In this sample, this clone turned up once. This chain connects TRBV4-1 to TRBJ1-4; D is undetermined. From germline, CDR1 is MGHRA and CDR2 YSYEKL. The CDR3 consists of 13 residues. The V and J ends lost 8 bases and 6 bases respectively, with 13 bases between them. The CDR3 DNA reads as TGCGCCAGCCAACCACGGAGAGATGAAAAACTGTTTTTT. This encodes CASQPRRDEKLFF.

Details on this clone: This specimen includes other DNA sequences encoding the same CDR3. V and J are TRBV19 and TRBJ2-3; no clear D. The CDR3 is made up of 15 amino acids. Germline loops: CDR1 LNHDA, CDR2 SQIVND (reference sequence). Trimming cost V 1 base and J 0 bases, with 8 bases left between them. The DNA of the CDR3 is TGTGCCAGTAGTATAGCCGGCAGAAGCACAGATACGCAGTATTTT. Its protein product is CASSIAGRSTDTQYF.